These T cell receptor beta chains were read from a single sample in a study of PD-L1 blockade in urothelial cancer. Assay used: immunoSEQ multiplex PCR; TCRdb lists only in-frame clones, some missing. The sample lists about 83,000 clones, about 90% seen once, with 4.5% to 6.5% in the top ten. The source material was PBMCs, sampled around atezolizumab (anti-PD-L1) treatment. These receptors came from a woman in her 70s with urothelial cancer. The CDR3 runs from the conserved cysteine through the conserved F or W. Each record gives: J gene, D gene, clone size, V gene, CDR3 DNA, CDR3 protein. D genes are given only for firm matches. Clone size is stated in some rows and not others, as once, few, many or a class when expanded.

j_gene: TRBJ2-1
d_gene: TRBD2
abundance: once
v_gene: TRBV7-9
CDR3nt: TGTGCCAGCAGCCCTCCTAGCGGGGGGGGCAACAATGAGCAGTTCTTC
CDR3aa: CASSPPSGGGNNEQFF

j_gene: TRBJ1-4
d_gene: .
abundance: once
v_gene: TRBV12-2
CDR3nt: TGTGCAAGTCGCCGAGGGAAAACTAATGAAAAACTGTTTTTT
CDR3aa: CASRRGKTNEKLFF

j_gene: TRBJ2-2
d_gene: .
abundance: .
v_gene: TRBV2
CDR3nt: TGTGCCAGCAGGTCCGTTGGCGGGACGAACACCGGGGAGCTGTTTTTT
CDR3aa: CASRSVGGTNTGELFF

j_gene: TRBJ1-1
d_gene: TRBD1
abundance: .
v_gene: TRBV4-3
CDR3nt: TGCGCCAGCAGCCAAGAGAGACCCATCGCAGGGGGAGGCTACACTGAAGCTTTCTTT
CDR3aa: CASSQERPIAGGGYTEAFF

j_gene: TRBJ2-1
d_gene: .
abundance: few
v_gene: TRBV27
CDR3nt: TGTGCCAGCACCTCAGGGATATATCGCTACAATGAGCAGTTCTTC
CDR3aa: CASTSGIYRYNEQFF

j_gene: TRBJ2-3
d_gene: TRBD2
abundance: .
v_gene: TRBV5-4
CDR3nt: TGTGCCAGCAGCGCGGGGGGGGTTGAGGATACGCAGTATTTT
CDR3aa: CASSAGGVEDTQYF

j_gene: TRBJ2-1
d_gene: .
abundance: .
v_gene: TRBV9
CDR3nt: TGTGCCAGCAGCGCCCGGACAGACTTTGAGCAGTTCTTC
CDR3aa: CASSARTDFEQFF

j_gene: TRBJ2-5
d_gene: .
abundance: .
v_gene: TRBV4-1
CDR3nt: TGCGCCAGCAGGCCCCTAGTTGGTGTAGTAGCACAAGAGACCCAGTACTTC
CDR3aa: CASRPLVGVVAQETQYF

j_gene: TRBJ1-5
d_gene: TRBD1
abundance: .
v_gene: TRBV28
CDR3nt: TGTGCCAGCACCGGGACAGGGGGAAGCAATCAGCCCCAGCATTTT
CDR3aa: CASTGTGGSNQPQHF

j_gene: TRBJ2-7
d_gene: TRBD1
abundance: .
v_gene: TRBV28
CDR3nt: TGTGCCAGCAGTTACAGGGGTCTTAGCTCCTACGAGCAGTACTTC
CDR3aa: CASSYRGLSSYEQYF

j_gene: TRBJ2-5
d_gene: .
abundance: once
v_gene: TRBV7-8
CDR3nt: TGTGCCAGCAGCTTAGGCGGGACGCGACAAGAGACCCAGTACTTC
CDR3aa: CASSLGGTRQETQYF

j_gene: TRBJ2-7
d_gene: TRBD1
abundance: .
v_gene: TRBV29-1
CDR3nt: TGCAGCGTAGATGACAGGGCCGAGCAGTACTTC
CDR3aa: CSVDDRAEQYF

j_gene: TRBJ2-7
d_gene: .
abundance: .
v_gene: TRBV6-6
CDR3nt: TGTGCCAGCAGTTACAGTCTTGCCGGCTACGAGCAGTACTTC
CDR3aa: CASSYSLAGYEQYF

j_gene: TRBJ2-7
d_gene: .
abundance: .
v_gene: TRBV21-1
CDR3nt: TGTGCCAGCAGCAAAGCGAGACAATCCTACGAGCAGTACTTC
CDR3aa: CASSKARQSYEQYF

j_gene: TRBJ1-2
d_gene: TRBD1
abundance: .
v_gene: TRBV7-6
CDR3nt: TGTGCCAGCAGCCCGTACTTTCCGGGACAGTCAAGCTACACCTTC
CDR3aa: CASSPYFPGQSSYTF

j_gene: TRBJ2-1
d_gene: TRBD2
abundance: .
v_gene: TRBV30
CDR3nt: TGTGCCTGGGGGACTAATTACAATGAGCAGTTCTTC
CDR3aa: CAWGTNYNEQFF

j_gene: TRBJ2-3
d_gene: TRBD2
abundance: .
v_gene: TRBV4-1
CDR3nt: TGCGCCAGCAGCCCCTCGGGACTAGCGGGGGGGAATCATATATTAGATACGCAGTATTTT
CDR3aa: CASSPSGLAGGNHILDTQYF

j_gene: TRBJ2-5
d_gene: .
abundance: once
v_gene: TRBV5-4
CDR3nt: TGTGCCAGCAAGGTGGGGGGCCAAGAGACCCAGTACTTC
CDR3aa: CASKVGGQETQYF

j_gene: TRBJ2-2
d_gene: TRBD2
abundance: .
v_gene: TRBV18
CDR3nt: TGTGCCAGCTCACCACCGAAGCGGGGAGGGACCGGGGAGCTGTTTTTT
CDR3aa: CASSPPKRGGTGELFF

j_gene: TRBJ2-7
d_gene: .
abundance: .
v_gene: TRBV5-4
CDR3nt: TGTGCCAGCAGCTTGGAACAGGGTGGACTCCGCTCCTACGAGCAGTACTTC
CDR3aa: CASSLEQGGLRSYEQYF

j_gene: TRBJ1-3
d_gene: TRBD1
abundance: .
v_gene: TRBV30
CDR3nt: TGTGCCTGGAGTGTAAGGGGGCCAAACCCCTCTGGAAACACCATATATTTT
CDR3aa: CAWSVRGPNPSGNTIYF

j_gene: TRBJ2-3
d_gene: .
abundance: .
v_gene: TRBV7-9
CDR3nt: TGTGCCAGCAGCTTAGGGTTAGCGGACACAGATACGCAGTATTTT
CDR3aa: CASSLGLADTDTQYF

j_gene: TRBJ2-1
d_gene: TRBD1
abundance: .
v_gene: TRBV6-1
CDR3nt: TGTGCCAGCAGTGAACAGCCTCCTGGGACAGGGGCGGATGAGCAGTTCTTC
CDR3aa: CASSEQPPGTGADEQFF

j_gene: TRBJ1-5
d_gene: .
abundance: once
v_gene: TRBV7-8
CDR3nt: TGTGCCAGCAGCTTAGGGGGTGGGGGGGTAAGGAGCAATCAGCCCCAGCATTTT
CDR3aa: CASSLGGGGVRSNQPQHF

j_gene: TRBJ2-4
d_gene: TRBD1
abundance: .
v_gene: TRBV5-8
CDR3nt: TGTGCCAGCAGCTTGGGGACAGGCCGAGCCAAAAACATTCAGTACTTC
CDR3aa: CASSLGTGRAKNIQYF